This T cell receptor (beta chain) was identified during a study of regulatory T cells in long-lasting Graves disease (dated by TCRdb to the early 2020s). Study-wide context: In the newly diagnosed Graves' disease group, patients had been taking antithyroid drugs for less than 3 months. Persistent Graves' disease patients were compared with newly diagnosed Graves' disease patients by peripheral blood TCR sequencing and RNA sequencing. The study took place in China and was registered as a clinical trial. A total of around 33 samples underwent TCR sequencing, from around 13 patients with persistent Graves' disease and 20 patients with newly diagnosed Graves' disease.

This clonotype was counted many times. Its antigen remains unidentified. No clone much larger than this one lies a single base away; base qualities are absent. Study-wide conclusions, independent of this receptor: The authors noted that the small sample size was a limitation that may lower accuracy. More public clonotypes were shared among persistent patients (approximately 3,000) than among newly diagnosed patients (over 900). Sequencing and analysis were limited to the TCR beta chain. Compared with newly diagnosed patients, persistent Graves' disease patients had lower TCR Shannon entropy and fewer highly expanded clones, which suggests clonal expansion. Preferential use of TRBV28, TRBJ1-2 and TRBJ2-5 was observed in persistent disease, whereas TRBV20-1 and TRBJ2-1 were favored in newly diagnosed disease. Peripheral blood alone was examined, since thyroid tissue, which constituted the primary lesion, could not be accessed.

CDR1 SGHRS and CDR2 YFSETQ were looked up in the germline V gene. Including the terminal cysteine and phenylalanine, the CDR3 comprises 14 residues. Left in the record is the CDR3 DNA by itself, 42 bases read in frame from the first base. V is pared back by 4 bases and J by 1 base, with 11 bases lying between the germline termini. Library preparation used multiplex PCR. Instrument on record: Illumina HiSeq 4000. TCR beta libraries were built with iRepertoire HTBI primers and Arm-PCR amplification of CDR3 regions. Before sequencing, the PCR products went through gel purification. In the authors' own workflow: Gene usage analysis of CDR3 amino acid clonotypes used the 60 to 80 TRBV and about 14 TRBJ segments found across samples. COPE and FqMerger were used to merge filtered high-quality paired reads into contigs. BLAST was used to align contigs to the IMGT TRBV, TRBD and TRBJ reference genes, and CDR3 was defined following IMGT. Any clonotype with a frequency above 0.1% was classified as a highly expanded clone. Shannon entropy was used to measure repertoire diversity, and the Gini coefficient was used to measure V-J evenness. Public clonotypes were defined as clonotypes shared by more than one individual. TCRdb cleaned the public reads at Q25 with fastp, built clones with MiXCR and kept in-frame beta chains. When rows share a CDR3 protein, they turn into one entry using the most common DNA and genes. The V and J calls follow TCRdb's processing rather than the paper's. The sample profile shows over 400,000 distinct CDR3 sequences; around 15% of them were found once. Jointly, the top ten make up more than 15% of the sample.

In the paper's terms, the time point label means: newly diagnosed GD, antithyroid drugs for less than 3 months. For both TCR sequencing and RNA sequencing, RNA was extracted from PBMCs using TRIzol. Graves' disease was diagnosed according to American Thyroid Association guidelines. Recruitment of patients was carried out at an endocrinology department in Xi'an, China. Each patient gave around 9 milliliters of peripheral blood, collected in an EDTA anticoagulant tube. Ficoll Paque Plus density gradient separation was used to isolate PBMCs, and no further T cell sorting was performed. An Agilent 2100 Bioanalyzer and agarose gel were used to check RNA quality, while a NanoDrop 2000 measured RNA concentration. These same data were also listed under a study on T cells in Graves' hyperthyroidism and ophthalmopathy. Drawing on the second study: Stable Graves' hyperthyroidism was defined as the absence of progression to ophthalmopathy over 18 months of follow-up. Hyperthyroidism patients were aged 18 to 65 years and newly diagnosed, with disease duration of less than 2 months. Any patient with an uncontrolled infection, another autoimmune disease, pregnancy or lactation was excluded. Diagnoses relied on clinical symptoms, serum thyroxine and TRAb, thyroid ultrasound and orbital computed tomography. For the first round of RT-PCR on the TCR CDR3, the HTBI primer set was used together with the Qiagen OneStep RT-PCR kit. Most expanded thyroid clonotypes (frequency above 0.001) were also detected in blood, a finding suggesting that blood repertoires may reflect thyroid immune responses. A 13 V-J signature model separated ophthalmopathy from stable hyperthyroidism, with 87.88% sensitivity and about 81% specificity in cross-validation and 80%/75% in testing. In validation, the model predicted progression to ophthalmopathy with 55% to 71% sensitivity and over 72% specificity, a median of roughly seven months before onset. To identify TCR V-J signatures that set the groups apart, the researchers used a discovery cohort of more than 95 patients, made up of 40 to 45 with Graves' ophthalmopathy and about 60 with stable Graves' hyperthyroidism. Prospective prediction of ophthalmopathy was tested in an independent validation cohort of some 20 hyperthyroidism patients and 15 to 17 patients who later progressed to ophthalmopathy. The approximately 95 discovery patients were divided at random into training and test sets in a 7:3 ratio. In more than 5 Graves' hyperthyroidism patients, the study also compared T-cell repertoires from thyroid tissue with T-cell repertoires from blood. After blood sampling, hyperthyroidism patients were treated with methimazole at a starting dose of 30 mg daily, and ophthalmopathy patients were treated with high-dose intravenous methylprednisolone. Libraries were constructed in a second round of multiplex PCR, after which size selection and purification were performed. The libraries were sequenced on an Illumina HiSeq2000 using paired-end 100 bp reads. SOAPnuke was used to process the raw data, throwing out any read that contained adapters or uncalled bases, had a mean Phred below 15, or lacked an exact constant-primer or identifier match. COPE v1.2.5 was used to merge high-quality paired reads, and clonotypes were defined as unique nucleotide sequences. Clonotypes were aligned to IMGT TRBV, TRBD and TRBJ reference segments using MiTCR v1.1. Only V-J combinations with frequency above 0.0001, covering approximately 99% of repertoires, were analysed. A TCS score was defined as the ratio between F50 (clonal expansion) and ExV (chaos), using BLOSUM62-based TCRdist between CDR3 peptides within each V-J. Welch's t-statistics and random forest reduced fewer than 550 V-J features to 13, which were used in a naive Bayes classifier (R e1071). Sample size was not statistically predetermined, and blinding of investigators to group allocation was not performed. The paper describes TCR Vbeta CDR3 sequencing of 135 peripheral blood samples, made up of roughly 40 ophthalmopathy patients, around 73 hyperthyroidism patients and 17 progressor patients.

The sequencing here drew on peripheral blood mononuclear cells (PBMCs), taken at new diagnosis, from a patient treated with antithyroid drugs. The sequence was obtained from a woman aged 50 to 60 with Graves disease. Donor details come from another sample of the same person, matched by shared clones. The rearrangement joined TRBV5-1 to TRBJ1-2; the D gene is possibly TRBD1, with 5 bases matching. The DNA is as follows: TGCGCCAGCAGCGATGGGACGGATAACTATGGCTACACCTTC. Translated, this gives CASSDGTDNYGYTF.